This entry is about one TCR beta chain. Antigen specificity is unknown. This sample was taken from a study of siplizumab effects on memory and regulatory T cells. Overall study findings and caveats: Relative to controls at around 25%, mappable alloreactive CD4+ clones exhibited a mean Treg-derived proportion of around 65% with siplizumab. Major contributors to the alloresponse seemed to be naive T cells, which also appeared more diverse than memory cells. Naive versus memory phenotype went unassigned for roughly 75-96% of proliferating CD4+ or CD8+ clones.

The CDR3 totals 15 residues. The V and J ends lost 4 bases and 5 bases respectively, with 16 bases between them. Germline assignment: CDR1 SGDLS and CDR2 YYNGEE. Assaying covered about 99,000 TCR templates per sample. The repertoire was sequenced with immunoSEQ multiplex PCR; TCRdb's copy has only in-frame clones and lacks some. The sample yields about 64,000 clones, just over 95% seen once. The chain is built from TRBV9 and TRBJ2-1, with D possibly TRBD1 on 6 matching bases. The sequencing input was naive CD8+ T cells sorted from blood. This sequence was found in a human donor in good health. Here the CDR3 DNA reads TGTGCCAGCAGCTCTCGGCAGGGGCAAGACAATGAGCAGTTCTTC. As protein: CASSSRQGQDNEQFF.